The T cell receptor (beta chain) under discussion was sequenced for a study of cytomegalovirus exposure and HLA in healthy donors. Whole-study findings and limits: Indistinguishability led to the exclusion of some V segments, TRBV6-2 and TRBV6-3 included. Three chains linked to CMV were shown in vitro to be specific for CMV antigens. Altogether, 150 to 200 TCR beta chains were recorded as cytomegalovirus-associated.

13 Jbeta primers and 60 Vbeta primers were used for the PCR. The authors' processing: Counted up in a later analysis, unique TCR beta chains came to about 80 million, with around 10 million shared. Assay used: immunoSEQ multiplex PCR; TCRdb lists only in-frame clones, some missing. V and J calls and clone size are as listed in that table; D and trimming were resolved from the DNA. The table lists approximately 150,000 clones, 79% of them singletons. The CDR3 contains 16 residues. The germline V gene encodes CDR1 LGHNA and CDR2 YSLEER. The trim removed 2 bases at V and 5 bases at J, leaving 6 bases unmatched. This clone has a handful of counts. Its antigen remains unknown.

The genes are TRBV4-3 and TRBJ2-7; 13 bases map to TRBD2. The clonotype originates from a man aged 40-50 years in good health and CMV-seronegative. Sequencing input: PBMCs. Written as DNA, the CDR3 is TGCGCCAGCAGCCAACATCCGGGACTAGCGGGAAACGAGCAGTACTTC. It codes for CASSQHPGLAGNEQYF.